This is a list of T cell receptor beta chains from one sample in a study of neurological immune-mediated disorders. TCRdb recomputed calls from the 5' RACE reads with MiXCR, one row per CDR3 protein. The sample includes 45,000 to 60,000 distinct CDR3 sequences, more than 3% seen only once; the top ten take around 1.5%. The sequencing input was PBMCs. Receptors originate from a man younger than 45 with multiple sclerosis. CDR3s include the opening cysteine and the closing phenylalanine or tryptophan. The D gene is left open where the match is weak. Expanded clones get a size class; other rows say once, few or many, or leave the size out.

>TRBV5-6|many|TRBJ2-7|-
CASSLGAYEQYF
TGTGCCAGCAGCTTGGGGGCCTACGAGCAGTACTTC
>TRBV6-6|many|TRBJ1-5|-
CASRDSHSNQPQHF
TGTGCCAGCAGGGACAGCCATAGCAATCAGCCCCAGCATTTT
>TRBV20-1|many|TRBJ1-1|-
CSAPRGSEAFF
TGCAGTGCCCCACGGGGGTCTGAAGCTTTCTTT
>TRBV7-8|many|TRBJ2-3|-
CASSLAGLADTQYF
TGTGCCAGCAGCTTAGCTGGCTTGGCAGATACGCAGTATTTT
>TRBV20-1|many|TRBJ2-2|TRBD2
CSARDAAGGRGSGELFF
TGCAGTGCTAGAGATGCAGCGGGCGGGAGGGGATCCGGGGAGCTGTTTTTT
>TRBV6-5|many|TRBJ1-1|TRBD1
CASIPGQGFVSEAFF
TGTGCCAGCATCCCGGGACAGGGGTTTGTCTCTGAAGCTTTCTTT
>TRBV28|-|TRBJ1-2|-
CASSSSPSYGYTF
TGTGCCAGCAGTTCATCTCCCAGCTATGGCTACACCTTC
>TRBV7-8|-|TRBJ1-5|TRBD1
CASSATTGTHQPQNF
TGTGCCAGCAGCGCCACGACAGGGACCCATCAGCCCCAGAATTTT
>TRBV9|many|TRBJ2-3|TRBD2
CASTPGSGRSTDTQYF
TGTGCCAGCACCCCGGGGTCCGGGAGGAGCACAGATACGCAGTATTTT
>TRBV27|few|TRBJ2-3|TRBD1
CASSFRDRDTQYF
TGTGCCAGCAGTTTCCGGGACAGGGATACGCAGTATTTT
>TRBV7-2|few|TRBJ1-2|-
CASSFLREDYGYTF
TGTGCCAGCAGCTTCCTCAGGGAGGACTATGGCTACACCTTC
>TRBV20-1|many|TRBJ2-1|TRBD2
CSARPPGGSSGSGHEQFF
TGCAGTGCTAGACCCCCGGGGGGTTCTAGCGGGAGCGGGCATGAGCAGTTCTTC
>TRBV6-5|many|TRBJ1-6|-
CASSYQAPYNSPLHF
TGTGCCAGCAGTTACCAGGCGCCCTATAATTCACCCCTCCACTTT
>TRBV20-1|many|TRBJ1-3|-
CSAHQQGSGNTIYF
TGCAGTGCACATCAACAGGGCTCTGGAAACACCATATATTTT
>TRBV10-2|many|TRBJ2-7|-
CASSAGPIYEQYF
TGCGCCAGCAGTGCAGGACCCATCTACGAGCAGTACTTC
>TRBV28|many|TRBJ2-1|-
CASSSSGTVGYNEQFF
TGTGCCAGCAGTTCATCCGGGACGGTGGGCTACAATGAGCAGTTCTTC
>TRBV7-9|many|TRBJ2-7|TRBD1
CASSRRDSPYEQYF
TGTGCCAGCAGCCGAAGGGACAGCCCCTACGAGCAGTACTTC
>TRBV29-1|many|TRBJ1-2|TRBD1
CSVTGEGNYGYTF
TGCAGTGTAACAGGGGAAGGGAACTATGGCTACACCTTC
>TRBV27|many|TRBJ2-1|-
CASRQYPGFWGGQFF
TGTGCCAGCAGACAGTACCCGGGGTTCTGGGGTGGGCAGTTCTTC
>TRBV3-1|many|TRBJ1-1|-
CASSQRQANTEAFF
TGTGCCAGCAGCCAACGACAGGCGAACACTGAAGCTTTCTTT
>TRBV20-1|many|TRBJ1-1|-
CSARGQAMNTEAFF
TGCAGTGCTAGAGGGCAGGCAATGAACACTGAAGCTTTCTTT
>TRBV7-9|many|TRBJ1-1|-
CASSLGPNGVHTEAFF
TGTGCCAGCAGCTTAGGACCGAACGGGGTACACACTGAAGCTTTCTTT
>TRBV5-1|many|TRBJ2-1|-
CASSLSLEVSGREGQFF
TGCGCCAGCAGCTTATCGTTAGAGGTATCCGGGCGCGAGGGGCAGTTCTTC
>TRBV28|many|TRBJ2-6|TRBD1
CASSPGQTSGANVLTF
TGTGCCAGCAGTCCGGGACAGACCTCTGGGGCCAACGTCCTGACTTTC
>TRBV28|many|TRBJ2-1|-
CASSLKQGQHEQFF
TGTGCCAGCAGTTTAAAACAGGGTCAACATGAGCAGTTCTTC
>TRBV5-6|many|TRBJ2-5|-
CASSSAPSGTQYF
TGTGCCAGCAGCTCGGCCCCCTCGGGGACCCAGTACTTC
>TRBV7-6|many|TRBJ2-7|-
CASSLEDSNSYEQYF
TGTGCCAGCAGCTTAGAAGACAGTAATAGTTACGAGCAGTACTTC
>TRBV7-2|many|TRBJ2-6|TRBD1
CASSHGQVDSGANVLTF
TGTGCCAGCAGCCACGGACAGGTCGACTCTGGGGCCAACGTCCTGACTTTC
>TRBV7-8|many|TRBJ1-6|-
CASSFWRGFSNNSPLHF
TGTGCCAGCAGCTTCTGGCGTGGGTTTAGCAATAATTCACCCCTCCACTTT
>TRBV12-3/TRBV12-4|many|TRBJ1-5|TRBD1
CASSSDRVQPQHF
TGTGCCAGCAGTAGCGACAGGGTTCAGCCCCAGCATTTT
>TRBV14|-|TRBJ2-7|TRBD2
CASSTSGISYEQYF
TGTGCCAGCAGTACTAGCGGGATCTCCTACGAGCAGTACTTC
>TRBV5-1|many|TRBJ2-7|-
CASSSLGTYEQYF
TGCGCCAGCAGCTCCCTCGGGACCTACGAGCAGTACTTC
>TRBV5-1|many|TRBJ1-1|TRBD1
CASSSGTGIEAFF
TGCGCCAGCAGCTCAGGGACAGGGATTGAAGCTTTCTTT
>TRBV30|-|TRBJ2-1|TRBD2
CAWTSGSSYNEQFF
TGTGCCTGGACTAGCGGGAGCTCCTACAATGAGCAGTTCTTC
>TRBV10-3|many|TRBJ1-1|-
CATQGQQNTEAFF
TGTGCCACCCAGGGGCAGCAGAACACTGAAGCTTTCTTT
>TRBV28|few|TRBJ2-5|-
CASSPLSGPGETQYF
TGTGCCAGCAGTCCCCTTAGCGGCCCCGGAGAGACCCAGTACTTC
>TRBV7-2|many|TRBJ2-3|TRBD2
CASWRGTTDTQYF
TGTGCCAGCTGGCGGGGGACCACAGATACGCAGTATTTT
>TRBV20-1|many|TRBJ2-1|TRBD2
CSAFRGGSYNEQFF
TGCAGTGCTTTCCGCGGGGGCTCCTACAATGAGCAGTTCTTC
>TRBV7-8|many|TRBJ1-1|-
CASSVAGSDTEAFF
TGTGCCAGCAGCGTGGCGGGATCGGACACTGAAGCTTTCTTT
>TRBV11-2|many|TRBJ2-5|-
CASSWARQETQYF
TGTGCCAGCAGCTGGGCTAGACAAGAGACCCAGTACTTC
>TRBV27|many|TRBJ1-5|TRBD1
CASSPGQLLNQPQNF
TGTGCCAGCAGTCCGGGACAGTTGCTCAATCAGCCCCAGAATTTT
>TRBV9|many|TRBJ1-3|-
CASSVGHSSSGNTIYF
TGTGCCAGCAGCGTAGGTCACTCAAGCTCTGGAAACACCATATATTTT
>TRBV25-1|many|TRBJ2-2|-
CASSGLGNTGELFF
TGTGCCAGCAGTGGTCTGGGTAACACCGGGGAGCTGTTTTTT
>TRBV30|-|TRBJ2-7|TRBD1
CAWSARILGQHYEQYF
TGTGCCTGGAGTGCTCGAATACTGGGACAGCACTACGAGCAGTACTTC
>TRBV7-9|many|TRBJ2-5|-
CASSLVLGGETQYF
TGTGCCAGCAGCTTAGTCTTAGGCGGAGAGACCCAGTACTTC
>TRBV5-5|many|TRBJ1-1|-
CASSLAVGNTEAFF
TGTGCCAGCAGCTTGGCGGTAGGTAACACTGAAGCTTTCTTT
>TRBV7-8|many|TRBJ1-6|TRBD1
CASSPDGQGWPPLHF
TGTGCCAGCAGCCCCGATGGACAGGGGTGGCCACCCCTCCACTTT
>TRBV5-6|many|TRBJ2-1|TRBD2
CASSPIPGLVGNEQFF
TGTGCCAGCAGCCCAATTCCGGGACTAGTCGGCAATGAGCAGTTCTTC
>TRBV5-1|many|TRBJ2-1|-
CASSLVGGGVAYNEQFF
TGCGCCAGCAGCTTGGTCGGGGGTGGAGTCGCCTACAATGAGCAGTTCTTC
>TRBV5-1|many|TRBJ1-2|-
CASSLEQNYGYTF
TGCGCCAGCAGCTTGGAACAGAACTATGGCTACACCTTC
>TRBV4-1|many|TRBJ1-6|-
CASSQALGGPVGNSPLHF
TGCGCCAGCAGCCAAGCCCTAGGAGGGCCCGTTGGGAATTCACCCCTCCACTTT
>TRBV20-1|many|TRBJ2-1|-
CSARLPNYSYNEQFF
TGCAGTGCTAGATTGCCGAACTACTCGTACAATGAGCAGTTCTTC
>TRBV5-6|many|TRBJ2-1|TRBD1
CASSFGTGYNEQFF
TGTGCCAGCAGCTTCGGGACAGGTTACAATGAGCAGTTCTTC
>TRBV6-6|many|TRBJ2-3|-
CASNLGGRTDTQYF
TGTGCCAGCAACTTGGGGGGACGCACAGATACGCAGTATTTT
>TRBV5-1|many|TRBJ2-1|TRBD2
CASSLELAGGYNEQFF
TGCGCCAGCAGCTTGGAACTAGCGGGGGGCTACAATGAGCAGTTCTTC